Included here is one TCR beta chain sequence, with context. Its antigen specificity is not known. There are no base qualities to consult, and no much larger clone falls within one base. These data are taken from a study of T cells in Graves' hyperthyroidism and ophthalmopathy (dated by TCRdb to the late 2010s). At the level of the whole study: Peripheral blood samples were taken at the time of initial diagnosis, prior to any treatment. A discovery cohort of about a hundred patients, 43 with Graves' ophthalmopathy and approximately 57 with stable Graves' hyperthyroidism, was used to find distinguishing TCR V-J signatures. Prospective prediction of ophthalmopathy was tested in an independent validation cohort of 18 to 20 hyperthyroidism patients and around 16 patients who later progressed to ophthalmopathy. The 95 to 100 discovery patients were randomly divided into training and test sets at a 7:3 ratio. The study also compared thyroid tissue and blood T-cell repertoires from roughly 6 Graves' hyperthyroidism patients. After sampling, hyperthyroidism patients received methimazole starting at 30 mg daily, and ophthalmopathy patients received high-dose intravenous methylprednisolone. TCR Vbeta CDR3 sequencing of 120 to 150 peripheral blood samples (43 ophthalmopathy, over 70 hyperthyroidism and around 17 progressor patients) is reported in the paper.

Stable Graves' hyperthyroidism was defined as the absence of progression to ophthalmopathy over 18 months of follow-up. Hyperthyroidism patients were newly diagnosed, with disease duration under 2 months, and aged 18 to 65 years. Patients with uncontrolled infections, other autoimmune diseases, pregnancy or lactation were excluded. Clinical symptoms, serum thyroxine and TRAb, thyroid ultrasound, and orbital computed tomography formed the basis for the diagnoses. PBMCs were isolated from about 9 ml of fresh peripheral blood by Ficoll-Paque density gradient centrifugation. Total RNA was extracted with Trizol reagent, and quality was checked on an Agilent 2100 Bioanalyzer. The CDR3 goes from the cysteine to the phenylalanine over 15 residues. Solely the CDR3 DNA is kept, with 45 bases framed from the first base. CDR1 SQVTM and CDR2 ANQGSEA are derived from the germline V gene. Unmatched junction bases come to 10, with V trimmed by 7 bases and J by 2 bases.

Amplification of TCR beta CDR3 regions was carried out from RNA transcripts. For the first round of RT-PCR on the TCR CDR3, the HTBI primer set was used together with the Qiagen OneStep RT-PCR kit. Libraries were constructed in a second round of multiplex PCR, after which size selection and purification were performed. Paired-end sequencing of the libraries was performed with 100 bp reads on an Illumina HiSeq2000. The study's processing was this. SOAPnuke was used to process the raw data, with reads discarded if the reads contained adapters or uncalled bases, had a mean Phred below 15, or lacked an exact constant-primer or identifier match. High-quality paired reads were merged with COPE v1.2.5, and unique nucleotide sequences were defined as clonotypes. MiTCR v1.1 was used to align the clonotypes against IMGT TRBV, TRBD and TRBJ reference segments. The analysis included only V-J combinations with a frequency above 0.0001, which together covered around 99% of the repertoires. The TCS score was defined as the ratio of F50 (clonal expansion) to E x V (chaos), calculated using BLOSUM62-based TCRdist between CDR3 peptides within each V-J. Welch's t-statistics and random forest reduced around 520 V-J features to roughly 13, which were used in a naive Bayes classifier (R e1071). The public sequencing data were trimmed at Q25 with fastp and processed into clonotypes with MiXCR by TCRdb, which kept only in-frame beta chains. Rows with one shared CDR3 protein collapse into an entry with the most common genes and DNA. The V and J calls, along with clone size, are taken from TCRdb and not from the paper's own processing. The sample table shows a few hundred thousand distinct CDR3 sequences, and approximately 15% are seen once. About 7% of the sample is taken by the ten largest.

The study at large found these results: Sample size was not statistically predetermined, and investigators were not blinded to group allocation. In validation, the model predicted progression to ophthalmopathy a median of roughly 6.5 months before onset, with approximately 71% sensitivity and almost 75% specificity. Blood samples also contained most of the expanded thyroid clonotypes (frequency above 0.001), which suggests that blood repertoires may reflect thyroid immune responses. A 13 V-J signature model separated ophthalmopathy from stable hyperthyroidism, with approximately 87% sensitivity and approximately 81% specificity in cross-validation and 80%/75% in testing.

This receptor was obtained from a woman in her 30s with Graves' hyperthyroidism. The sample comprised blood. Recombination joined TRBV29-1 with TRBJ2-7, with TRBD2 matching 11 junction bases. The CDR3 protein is CSAYLAGGITYEQYF. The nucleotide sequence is TGCAGCGCCTACTTAGCGGGAGGGATCACCTACGAGCAGTACTTC.